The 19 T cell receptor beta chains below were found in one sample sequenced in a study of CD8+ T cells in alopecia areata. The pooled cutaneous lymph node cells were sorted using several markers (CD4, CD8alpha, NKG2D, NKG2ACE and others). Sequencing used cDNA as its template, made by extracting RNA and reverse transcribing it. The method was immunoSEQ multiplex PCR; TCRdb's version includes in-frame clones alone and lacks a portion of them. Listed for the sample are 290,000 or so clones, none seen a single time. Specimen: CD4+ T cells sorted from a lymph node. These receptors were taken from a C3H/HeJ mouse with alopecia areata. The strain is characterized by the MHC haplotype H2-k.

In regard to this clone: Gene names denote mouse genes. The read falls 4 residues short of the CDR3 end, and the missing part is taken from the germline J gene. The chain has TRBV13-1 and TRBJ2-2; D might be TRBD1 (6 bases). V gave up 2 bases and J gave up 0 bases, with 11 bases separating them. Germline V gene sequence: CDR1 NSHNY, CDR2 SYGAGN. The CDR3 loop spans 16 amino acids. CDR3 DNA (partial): TGTGCCAGCAGTGAGACCGGGACATCAAACACCGGG. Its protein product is CASSETGTSNTG. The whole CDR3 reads CASSETGTSNTGQLYF.

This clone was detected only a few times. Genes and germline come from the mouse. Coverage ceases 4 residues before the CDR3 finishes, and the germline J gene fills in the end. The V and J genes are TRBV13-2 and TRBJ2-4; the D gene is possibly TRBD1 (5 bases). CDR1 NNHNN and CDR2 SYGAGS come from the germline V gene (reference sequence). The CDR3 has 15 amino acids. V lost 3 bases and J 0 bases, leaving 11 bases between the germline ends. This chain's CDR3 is CASGAVRASQNTLYF. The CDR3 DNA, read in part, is TGTGCCAGCGGTGCAGTCAGGGCTAGTCAAAAC.

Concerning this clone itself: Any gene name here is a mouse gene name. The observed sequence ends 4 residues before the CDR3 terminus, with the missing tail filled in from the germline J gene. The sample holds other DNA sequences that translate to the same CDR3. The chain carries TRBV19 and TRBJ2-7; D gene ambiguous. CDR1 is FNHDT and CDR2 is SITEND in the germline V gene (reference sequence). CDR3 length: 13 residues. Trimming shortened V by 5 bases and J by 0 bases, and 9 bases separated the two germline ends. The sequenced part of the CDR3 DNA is TGTGCCAGCAGCCCTGGCAACTCCTAT. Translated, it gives CASSPGNSY. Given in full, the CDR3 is CASSPGNSYEQYF.

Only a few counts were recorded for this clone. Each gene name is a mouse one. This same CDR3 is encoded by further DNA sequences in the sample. This CDR3 is CASSRDLGGAETLYF. The sequenced CDR3 bases are TGTGCTAGCAGTAGAGACCTGGGGGGGGCAGAA. The rearrangement links TRBV17 to TRBJ2-3, with 9 bases identical to TRBD2. The CDR3 end is not reached by the read, which stops 4 residues before it; the germline J gene fills it in. Germline lookup yields CDR1 MNHDT and CDR2 YYDKIL. CDR3 size: 15 residues. The ends lost 0 bases at V and 3 bases at J; junction bases unmatched: 1.

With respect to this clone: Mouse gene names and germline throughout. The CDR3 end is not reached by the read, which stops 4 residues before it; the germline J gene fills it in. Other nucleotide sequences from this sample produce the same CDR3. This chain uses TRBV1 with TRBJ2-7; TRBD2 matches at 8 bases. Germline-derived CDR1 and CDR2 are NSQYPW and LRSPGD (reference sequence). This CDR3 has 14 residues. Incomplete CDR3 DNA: TGCACCTGCAGTGCAGACCCTGGGGGGTAT. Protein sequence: CTCSADPGGY. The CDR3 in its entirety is CTCSADPGGYEQYF. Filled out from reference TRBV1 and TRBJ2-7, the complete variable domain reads VTLLEQNPRWRLVPRGQAVNLRCILKNSQYPWMSWYQQDLQKQLQWLFTLRSPGDKEVKSLPGADYLATRVTDTELRLQVANMSQGRTLYCTCSADPGGYEQYFGPGTRLTVL.

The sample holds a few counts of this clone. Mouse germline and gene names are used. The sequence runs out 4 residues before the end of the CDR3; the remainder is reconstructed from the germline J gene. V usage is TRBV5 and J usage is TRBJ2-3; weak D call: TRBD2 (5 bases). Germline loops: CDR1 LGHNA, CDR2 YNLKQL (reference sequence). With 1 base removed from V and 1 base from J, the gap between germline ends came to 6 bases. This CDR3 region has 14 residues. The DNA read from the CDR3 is TGTGCCAGCAGCCAAGCTGGGCGTGCAGAA. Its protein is CASSQAGRAE. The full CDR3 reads CASSQAGRAETLYF.

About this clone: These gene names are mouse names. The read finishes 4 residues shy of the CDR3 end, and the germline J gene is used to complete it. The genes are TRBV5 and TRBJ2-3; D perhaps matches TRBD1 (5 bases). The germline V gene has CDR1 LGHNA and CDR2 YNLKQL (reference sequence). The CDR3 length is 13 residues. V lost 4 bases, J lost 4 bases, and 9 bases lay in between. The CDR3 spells CASSPRQSETLYF. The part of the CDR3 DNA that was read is TGTGCCAGCAGCCCCCGACAGTCAGAA.

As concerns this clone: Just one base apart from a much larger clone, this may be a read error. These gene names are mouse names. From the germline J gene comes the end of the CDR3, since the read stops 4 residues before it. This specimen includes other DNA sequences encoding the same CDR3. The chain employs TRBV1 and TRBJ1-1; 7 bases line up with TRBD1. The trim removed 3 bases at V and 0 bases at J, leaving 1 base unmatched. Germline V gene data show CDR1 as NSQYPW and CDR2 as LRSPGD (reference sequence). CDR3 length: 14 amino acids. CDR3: CTCSAGQTNTEVFF. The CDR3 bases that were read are TGCACCTGCAGTGCGGGACAGACAAACACA.

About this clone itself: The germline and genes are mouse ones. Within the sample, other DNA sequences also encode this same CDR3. Here the CDR3 reads CAWSLTDYAEQFF. The sequenced CDR3 bases are TGTGCCTGGAGTCTTACAGACTATGCT. This chain connects TRBV31 to TRBJ2-1, with D uncertain. From the germline J gene comes the end of the CDR3, since the read stops 4 residues before it. Between the trimmed V and J ends, which lost 0 bases and 2 bases, there was a span of 5 bases. From germline, CDR1 is GKSSPN and CDR2 SITVG. The CDR3 sequence is 13 residues long.

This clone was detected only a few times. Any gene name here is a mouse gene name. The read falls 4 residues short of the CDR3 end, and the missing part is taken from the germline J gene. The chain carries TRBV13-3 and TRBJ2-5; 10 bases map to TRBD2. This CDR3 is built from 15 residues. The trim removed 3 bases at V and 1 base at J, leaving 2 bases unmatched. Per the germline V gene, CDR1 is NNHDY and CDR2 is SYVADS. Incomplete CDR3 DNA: TGTGCCAGCAGTGGGACTGGGGGCCACCAAGAC. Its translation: CASSGTGGHQD. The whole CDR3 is CASSGTGGHQDTQYF.

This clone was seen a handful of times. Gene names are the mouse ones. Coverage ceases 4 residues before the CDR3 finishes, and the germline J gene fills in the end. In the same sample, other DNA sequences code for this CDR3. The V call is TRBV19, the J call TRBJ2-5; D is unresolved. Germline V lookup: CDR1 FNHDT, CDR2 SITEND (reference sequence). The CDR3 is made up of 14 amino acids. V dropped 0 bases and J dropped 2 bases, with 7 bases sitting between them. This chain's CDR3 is CASSIGGSQDTQYF. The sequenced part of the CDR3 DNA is TGTGCCAGCAGTATAGGAGGGTCCCAAGAC.

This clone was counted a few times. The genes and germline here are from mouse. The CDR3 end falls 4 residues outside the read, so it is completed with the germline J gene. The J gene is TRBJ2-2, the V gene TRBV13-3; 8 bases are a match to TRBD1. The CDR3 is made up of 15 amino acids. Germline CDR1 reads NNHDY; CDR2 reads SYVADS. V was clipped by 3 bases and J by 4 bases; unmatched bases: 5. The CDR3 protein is CASSGRGQGTGQLYF. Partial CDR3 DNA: TGTGCCAGCAGTGGCAGGGGGCAAGGCACCGGG.

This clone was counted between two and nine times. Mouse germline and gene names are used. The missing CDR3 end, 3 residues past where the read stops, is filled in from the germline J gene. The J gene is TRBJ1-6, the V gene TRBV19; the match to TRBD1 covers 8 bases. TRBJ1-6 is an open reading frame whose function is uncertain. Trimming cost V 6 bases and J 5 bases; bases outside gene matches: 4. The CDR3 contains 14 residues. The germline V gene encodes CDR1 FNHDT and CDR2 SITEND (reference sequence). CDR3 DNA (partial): TGTGCCAGCAACAGGGGGGGGAATAATTCGCCC. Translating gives CASNRGGNNSP. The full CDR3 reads CASNRGGNNSPLYF.

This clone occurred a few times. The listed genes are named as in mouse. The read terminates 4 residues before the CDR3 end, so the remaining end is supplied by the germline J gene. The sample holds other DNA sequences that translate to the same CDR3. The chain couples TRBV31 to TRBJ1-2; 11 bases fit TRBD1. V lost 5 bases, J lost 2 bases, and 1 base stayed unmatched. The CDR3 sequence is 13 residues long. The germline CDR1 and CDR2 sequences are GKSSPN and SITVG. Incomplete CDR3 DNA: TGTGCCTGGGGGGACAGGGGGAACTCC. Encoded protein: CAWGDRGNS. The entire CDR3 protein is CAWGDRGNSDYTF.

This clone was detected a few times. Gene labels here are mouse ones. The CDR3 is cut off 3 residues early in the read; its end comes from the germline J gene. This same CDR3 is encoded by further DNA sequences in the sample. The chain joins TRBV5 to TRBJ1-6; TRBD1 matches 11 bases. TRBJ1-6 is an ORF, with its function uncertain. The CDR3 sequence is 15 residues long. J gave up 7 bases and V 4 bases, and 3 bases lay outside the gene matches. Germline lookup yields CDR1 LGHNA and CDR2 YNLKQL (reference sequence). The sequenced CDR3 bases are TGTGCCAGCAGCCCGGGACAGGGGGAGAATTCGCCC. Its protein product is CASSPGQGENSP. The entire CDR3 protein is CASSPGQGENSPLYF.

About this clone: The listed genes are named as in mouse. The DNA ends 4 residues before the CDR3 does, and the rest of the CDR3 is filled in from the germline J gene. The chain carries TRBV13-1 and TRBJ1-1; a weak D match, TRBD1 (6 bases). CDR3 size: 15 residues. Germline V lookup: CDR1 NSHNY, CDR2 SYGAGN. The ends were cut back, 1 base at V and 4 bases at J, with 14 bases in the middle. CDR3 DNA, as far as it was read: TGTGCCAGCAGTGATATCGGACAGTCGGGCACA. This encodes CASSDIGQSGT. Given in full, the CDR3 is CASSDIGQSGTEVFF.

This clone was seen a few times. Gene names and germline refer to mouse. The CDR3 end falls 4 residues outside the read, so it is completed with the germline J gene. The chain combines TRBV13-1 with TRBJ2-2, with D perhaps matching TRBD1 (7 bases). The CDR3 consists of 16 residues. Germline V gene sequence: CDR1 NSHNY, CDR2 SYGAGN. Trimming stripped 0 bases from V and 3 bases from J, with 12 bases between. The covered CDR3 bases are TGTGCCAGCAGTGATGCAAAGGGGGCGCACACCGGG. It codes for CASSDAKGAHTG. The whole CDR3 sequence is CASSDAKGAHTGQLYF.

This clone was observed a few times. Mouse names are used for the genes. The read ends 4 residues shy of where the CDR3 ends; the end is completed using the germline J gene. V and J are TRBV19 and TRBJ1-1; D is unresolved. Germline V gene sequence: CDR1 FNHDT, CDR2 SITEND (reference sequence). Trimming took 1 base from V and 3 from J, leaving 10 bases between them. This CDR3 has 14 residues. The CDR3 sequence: CASSIRGFDTEVFF. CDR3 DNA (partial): TGTGCCAGCAGTATACGAGGGTTTGACACA.

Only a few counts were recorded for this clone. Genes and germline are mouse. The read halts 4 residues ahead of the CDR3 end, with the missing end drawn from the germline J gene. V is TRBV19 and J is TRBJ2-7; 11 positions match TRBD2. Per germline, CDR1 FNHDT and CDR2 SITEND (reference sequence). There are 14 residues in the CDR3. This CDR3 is CASHSGLGVYEQYF. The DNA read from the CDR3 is TGTGCCAGTCACTCGGGACTGGGGGTTTAT. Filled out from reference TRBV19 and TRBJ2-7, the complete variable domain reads GGIITQTPKFLIGQEGQKLTLKCQQNFNHDTMYWYRQDSGKGLRLIYYSITENDLQKGDLSEGYDASREKKSSFSLTVTSAQKNEMAVFLCASHSGLGVYEQYFGPGTRLTVL.